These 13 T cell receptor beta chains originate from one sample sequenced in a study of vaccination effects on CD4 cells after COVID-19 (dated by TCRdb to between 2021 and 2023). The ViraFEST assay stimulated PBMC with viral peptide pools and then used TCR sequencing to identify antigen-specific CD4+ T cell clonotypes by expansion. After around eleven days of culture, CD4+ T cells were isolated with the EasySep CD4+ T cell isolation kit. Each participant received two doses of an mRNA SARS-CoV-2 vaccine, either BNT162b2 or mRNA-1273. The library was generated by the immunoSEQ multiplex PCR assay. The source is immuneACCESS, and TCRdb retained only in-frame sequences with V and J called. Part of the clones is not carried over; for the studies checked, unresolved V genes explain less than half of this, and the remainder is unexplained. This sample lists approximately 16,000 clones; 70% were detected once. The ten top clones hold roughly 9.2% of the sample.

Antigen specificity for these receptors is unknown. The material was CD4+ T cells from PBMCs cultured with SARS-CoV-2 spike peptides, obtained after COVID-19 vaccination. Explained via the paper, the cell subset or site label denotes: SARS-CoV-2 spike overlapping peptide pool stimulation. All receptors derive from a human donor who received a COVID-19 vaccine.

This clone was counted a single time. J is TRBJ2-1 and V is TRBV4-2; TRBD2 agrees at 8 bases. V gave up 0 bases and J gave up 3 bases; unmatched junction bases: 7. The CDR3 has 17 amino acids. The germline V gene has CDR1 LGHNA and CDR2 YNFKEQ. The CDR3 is CASSQDDRGGLYNEQFF. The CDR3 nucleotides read TGTGCCAGCAGCCAAGATGATCGGGGGGGCCTCTACAATGAGCAGTTCTTC.

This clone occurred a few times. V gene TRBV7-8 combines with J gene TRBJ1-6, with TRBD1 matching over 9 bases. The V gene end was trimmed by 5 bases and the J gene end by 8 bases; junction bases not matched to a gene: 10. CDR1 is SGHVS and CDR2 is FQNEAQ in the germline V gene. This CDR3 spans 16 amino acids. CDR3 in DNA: TGTGCCAGCAGCACACAGGGGGCGCGAAGGGATTCACCCCTCCACTTT. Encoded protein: CASSTQGARRDSPLHF.

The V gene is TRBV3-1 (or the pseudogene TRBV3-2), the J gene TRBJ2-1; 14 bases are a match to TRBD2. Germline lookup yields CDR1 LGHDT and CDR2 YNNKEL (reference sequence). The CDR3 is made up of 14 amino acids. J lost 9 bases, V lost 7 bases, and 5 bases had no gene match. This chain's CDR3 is CASTRLAGGGEQFF. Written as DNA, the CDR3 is TGTGCCAGCACCCGACTAGCGGGAGGGGGTGAGCAGTTCTTC.

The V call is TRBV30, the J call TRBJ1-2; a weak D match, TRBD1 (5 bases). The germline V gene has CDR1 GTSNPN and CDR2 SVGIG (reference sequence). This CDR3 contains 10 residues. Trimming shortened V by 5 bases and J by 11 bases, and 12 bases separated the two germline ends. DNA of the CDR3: TGTGCCTGGTCGCAGGGACGGTACACCTTC. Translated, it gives CAWSQGRYTF.

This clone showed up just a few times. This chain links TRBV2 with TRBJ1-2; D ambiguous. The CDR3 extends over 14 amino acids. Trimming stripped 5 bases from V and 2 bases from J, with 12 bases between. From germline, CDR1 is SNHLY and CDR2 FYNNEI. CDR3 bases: TGTGCCAGCAGTCCTGGACGGACGAACTATGGCTACACCTTC. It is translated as CASSPGRTNYGYTF.

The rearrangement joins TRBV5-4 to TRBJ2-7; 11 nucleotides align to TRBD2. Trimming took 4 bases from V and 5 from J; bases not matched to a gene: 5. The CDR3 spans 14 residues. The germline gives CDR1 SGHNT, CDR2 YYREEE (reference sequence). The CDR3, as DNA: TGTGCCAGCAGCGTGGGACTAGCGGCCCACGAGCAGTACTTC. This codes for CASSVGLAAHEQYF.

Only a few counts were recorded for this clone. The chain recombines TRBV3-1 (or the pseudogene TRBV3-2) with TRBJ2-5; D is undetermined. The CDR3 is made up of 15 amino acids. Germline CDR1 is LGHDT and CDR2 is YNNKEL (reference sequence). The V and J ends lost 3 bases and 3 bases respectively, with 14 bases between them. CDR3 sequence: CASSHGNLKEETQYF. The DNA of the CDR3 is TGTGCCAGCAGCCATGGAAACCTGAAAGAAGAGACCCAGTACTTC.

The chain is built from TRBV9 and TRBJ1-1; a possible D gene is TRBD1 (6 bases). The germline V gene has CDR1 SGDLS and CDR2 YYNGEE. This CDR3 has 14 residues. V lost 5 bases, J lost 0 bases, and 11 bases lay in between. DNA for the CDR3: TGTGCCAGCAGACTACAGGGCATGAACACTGAAGCTTTCTTT. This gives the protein CASRLQGMNTEAFF.

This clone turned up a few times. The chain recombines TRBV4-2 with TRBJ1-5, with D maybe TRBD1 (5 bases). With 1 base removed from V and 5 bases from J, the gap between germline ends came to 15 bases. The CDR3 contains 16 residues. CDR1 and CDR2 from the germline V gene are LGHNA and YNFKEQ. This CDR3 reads CASSQGGAVGDQPQHF. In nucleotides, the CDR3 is TGTGCCAGCAGCCAAGGAGGGGCGGTGGGGGATCAGCCCCAGCATTTT.

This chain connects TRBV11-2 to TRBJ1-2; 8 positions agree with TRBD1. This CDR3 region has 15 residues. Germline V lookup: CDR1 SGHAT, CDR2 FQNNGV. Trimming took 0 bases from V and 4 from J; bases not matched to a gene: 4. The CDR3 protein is CASSLERTGSYGYTF. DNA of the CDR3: TGTGCCAGCAGCTTAGAGCGGACAGGGAGCTATGGCTACACCTTC. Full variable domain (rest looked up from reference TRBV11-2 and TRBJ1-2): EAGVAQSPRYKIIEKRQSVAFWCNPISGHATLYWYQQILGQGPKLLIQFQNNGVVDDSQLPKDRFSAERLKGVDSTLKIQPAKLEDSAVYLCASSLERTGSYGYTFGSGTRLTVV.

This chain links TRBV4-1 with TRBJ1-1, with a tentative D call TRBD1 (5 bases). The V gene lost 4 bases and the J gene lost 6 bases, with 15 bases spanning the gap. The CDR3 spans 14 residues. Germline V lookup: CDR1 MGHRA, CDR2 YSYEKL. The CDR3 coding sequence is TGCGCCAGCAGCCGGATTGACAGAGACCCTGAAGCTTTCTTT. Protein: CASSRIDRDPEAFF.

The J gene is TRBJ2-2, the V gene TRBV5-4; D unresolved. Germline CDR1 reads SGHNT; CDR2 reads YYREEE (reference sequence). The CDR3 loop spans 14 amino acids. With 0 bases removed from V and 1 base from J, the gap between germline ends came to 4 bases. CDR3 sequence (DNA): TGTGCCAGCAGCTTGGCAGGGAACACCGGGGAGCTGTTTTTT. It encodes CASSLAGNTGELFF.

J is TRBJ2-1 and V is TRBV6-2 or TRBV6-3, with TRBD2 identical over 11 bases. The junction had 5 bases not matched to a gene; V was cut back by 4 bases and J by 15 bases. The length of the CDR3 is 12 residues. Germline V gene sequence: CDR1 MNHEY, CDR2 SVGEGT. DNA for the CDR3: TGTGCCAGCAGTTCGCCCGGGACTAGCGGGTTCTTC. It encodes CASSSPGTSGFF.